Below are 30 T cell receptor beta chains sequenced from a single sample in a study of cytomegalovirus exposure and HLA in healthy donors. Amplification used 60 Vbeta primers and 13 Jbeta primers. Measured with immunoSEQ multiplex PCR; TCRdb has only the in-frame clones, and not every one. The sample shows roughly 200,000 clones, around 85% of them seen only once. Sequenced sample: PBMCs. These receptors came from a woman in her forties or fifties in good health and CMV-seronegative.

CDR3 protein: CASRGTGTLGGYTF. The CDR3 region has the DNA TGTGCCAGCAGGGGGACAGGGACGCTTGGTGGCTACACCTTC. The rearrangement uses TRBV6-5 and TRBJ1-2; 9 bases match TRBD1. Trimming at V came to 6 bases and at J to 7 bases, leaving 9 bases not matched to a gene. This CDR3 spans 14 amino acids. Germline CDR1 MNHEY, CDR2 SVGAGI.

The V gene is TRBV2, the J gene TRBJ1-1, with TRBD1 matching over 7 bases. CDR3 length equals 15 residues. J lost 2 bases, V lost 4 bases, and 7 bases had no gene match. Per the germline V gene, CDR1 is SNHLY and CDR2 is FYNNEI. CDR3 nucleotide sequence: TGTGCCAGCAGTGCTCGACAGGGAGTCAACACTGAAGCTTTCTTT. Its protein is CASSARQGVNTEAFF.

This rearrangement joins TRBV19 to TRBJ1-2; perhaps TRBD1 as D (5 bases). V gave up 3 bases and J gave up 4 bases, with 15 bases separating them. The CDR3 runs to 15 residues. CDR1 is LNHDA and CDR2 is SQIVND in the germline V gene (reference sequence). Written as DNA, the CDR3 is TGTGCCAGTAGTATGGGCCATGGCGGGGGCTATGGCTACACCTTC. It is translated as CASSMGHGGGYGYTF.

The chain joins TRBV10-3 to TRBJ2-1, with TRBD2 matching 8 bases. The germline V gene encodes CDR1 ENHRY and CDR2 SYGVKD. This CDR3 contains 16 residues. With 0 bases clipped from V and 7 bases from J, the junction kept 8 bases outside the gene matches. The CDR3 loop reads CAISESSGSRLNEQFF. The DNA for the CDR3 is TGTGCCATCAGTGAGTCAAGCGGGAGTCGATTGAATGAGCAGTTCTTC.

The rearrangement joins TRBV19 to TRBJ1-2; 8 bases line up with TRBD1. The CDR3 length is 15 residues. The V gene end was trimmed by 10 bases and the J gene end by 2 bases; junction bases not matched to a gene: 12. Germline lookup yields CDR1 LNHDA and CDR2 SQIVND (reference sequence). CDR3 DNA sequence: TGTGCCACCAGCGGGCAGGGGGCCCGAAACTATGGCTACACCTTC. This translates into CATSGQGARNYGYTF.

As DNA, the CDR3 is TGTGCCAGCACCCGGGACAGGGGGTTGTATGGCTACACCTTC. This gives the protein CASTRDRGLYGYTF. The chain links TRBV6-6 to TRBJ1-2, with 11 bases aligning to TRBD1. Germline V gives CDR1 MNHNY, CDR2 SVGAGI (reference sequence). The CDR3 is made up of 14 amino acids. With 7 bases clipped from V and 5 bases from J, the junction kept 6 bases outside the gene matches.

This chain links TRBV4-2 with TRBJ2-3; tentatively, D is TRBD2 (5 bases). Trimming cost V 0 bases and J 6 bases, with 7 bases left between them. Germline V lookup: CDR1 LGHNA, CDR2 YNFKEQ. This CDR3 spans 13 amino acids. CDR3 protein: CASSQDRRDTQYF. The DNA of the CDR3 is TGTGCCAGCAGCCAAGATCGGAGGGATACGCAGTATTTT.

The rearrangement links TRBV28 to TRBJ2-1; 8 nucleotides agree with TRBD1. The V segment lost 5 bases and the J segment 8 bases; nucleotides outside the gene matches: 11. The CDR3 runs to 15 residues. CDR1 is MDHEN, CDR2 SYDVKM, per germline. CDR3 amino acids: CASSVAGTGNYEQFF. CDR3 in DNA: TGTGCCAGCAGTGTCGCCGGGACAGGTAACTATGAGCAGTTCTTC.

In nucleotides, the CDR3 is TGCGCCAGCAGCCAAGATCTGGGACTAGCATCCCAAGAGACCCAGTACTTC. Translation: CASSQDLGLASQETQYF. The V and J genes are TRBV4-1 and TRBJ2-5; TRBD2 aligns across 9 bases. The junction had 6 bases not matched to a gene; V was cut back by 0 bases and J by 1 base. This CDR3 region has 17 residues. The germline gives CDR1 MGHRA, CDR2 YSYEKL.

V usage is TRBV2 and J usage is TRBJ1-5; D is possibly TRBD1 (5 bases). CDR1 and CDR2 (germline): SNHLY, FYNNEI. V was clipped by 7 bases and J by 2 bases, with 15 bases between them. The CDR3 extends over 15 amino acids. In nucleotides, the CDR3 is TGTGCCAGCACTTCCCAGGGCACCCGCAATCAGCCCCAGCATTTT. Translation gives CASTSQGTRNQPQHF.

This clone has only one observation. This chain links TRBV19 with TRBJ2-1; 12 bases align to TRBD2. The CDR3 is 16 amino acids. The germline V gene has CDR1 LNHDA and CDR2 SQIVND (reference sequence). With 3 bases clipped from V and 8 bases from J, the junction kept 8 bases outside the gene matches. CDR3 residues: CASSIVLAGGMDEQFF. The CDR3 DNA reads as TGTGCCAGTAGTATCGTCCTAGCGGGAGGGATGGATGAGCAGTTCTTC.

For this clone: The identical CDR3 is also encoded by other nucleotide sequences in the sample. J is TRBJ2-7 and V is TRBV5-1; 10 bases map to TRBD1. This CDR3 contains 13 residues. CDR1 is SGHRS and CDR2 is YFSETQ in the germline V gene. V shed 7 bases and J 7 bases; nucleotides not matched to a gene: 8. The CDR3 here is CASARQGAGEQYF. The CDR3 nucleotides are TGCGCCAGCGCGAGACAGGGGGCTGGGGAGCAGTACTTC. Full variable domain (remainder filled in from reference TRBV5-1 and TRBJ2-7): KAGVTQTPRYLIKTRGQQVTLSCSPISGHRSVSWYQQTPGQGLQFLFEYFSETQRNKGNFPGRFSGRQFSNSRSEMNVSTLELGDSALYLCASARQGAGEQYFGPGTRLTVT.

With regard to this clone: A junction end diverges from the germline sequence, so it may reflect a read error. This sequence joins TRBV2 and TRBJ1-4; D might be TRBD1 (6 bases). Germline V gives CDR1 SNHLY, CDR2 FYNNEI. This CDR3 has 15 residues. CDR3 nucleotide sequence: TGTGCCAGCAGCCCCTTTGGGGGGGCTAACGAAAAACTGTTTTTT. It is translated as CASSPFGGANEKLFF.

The rearrangement links TRBV28 to TRBJ2-7; 11 nucleotides match TRBD2. CDR3 length: 15 amino acids. CDR1 is MDHEN and CDR2 is SYDVKM in the germline V gene. J gave up 6 bases and V 7 bases, and 11 bases lay outside the gene matches. CDR3 in amino acids: CASTSGGSGRVEQYF. CDR3 bases: TGTGCCAGCACCTCCGGGGGTAGCGGGAGGGTCGAGCAGTACTTC.

The chain joins TRBV5-1 to TRBJ1-1; 9 bases agree with TRBD1. V gave up 0 bases and J gave up 0 bases; unmatched junction bases: 6. The CDR3 is 17 amino acids. Germline CDR1 and CDR2: SGHRS and YFSETQ. CDR3 in DNA: TGCGCCAGCAGCTTGGGGACAGGGGCTAGGATGAACACTGAAGCTTTCTTT. Protein product: CASSLGTGARMNTEAFF. Full variable domain (outside the CDR3, taken from reference TRBV5-1 and TRBJ1-1): KAGVTQTPRYLIKTRGQQVTLSCSPISGHRSVSWYQQTPGQGLQFLFEYFSETQRNKGNFPGRFSGRQFSNSRSEMNVSTLELGDSALYLCASSLGTGARMNTEAFFGQGTRLTVV.

This chain connects TRBV5-1 to TRBJ2-2; 8 bases are shared with TRBD2. The CDR3 loop spans 15 amino acids. The ends lost 7 bases at V and 9 bases at J; junction bases unmatched: 14. The germline V gene has CDR1 SGHRS and CDR2 YFSETQ. The CDR3 reads CASRGLSGSARELFF. For the CDR3, the DNA is TGCGCCAGCCGGGGACTCAGCGGGAGCGCCCGGGAGCTGTTTTTT. The full variable domain, with the rest looked up from reference TRBV5-1 and TRBJ2-2, is KAGVTQTPRYLIKTRGQQVTLSCSPISGHRSVSWYQQTPGQGLQFLFEYFSETQRNKGNFPGRFSGRQFSNSRSEMNVSTLELGDSALYLCASRGLSGSARELFFGEGSRLTVL.

The gene calls are TRBV7-9 and TRBJ1-3; TRBD1 matches 7 bases. Trimming removed 8 bases from V and 11 bases from J; junction bases left unmatched: 6. This CDR3 has 11 amino acids. CDR1 is SEHNR and CDR2 is FQNEAQ in the germline V gene (reference sequence). This chain's CDR3 is CASSGGTAIYF. CDR3 nucleotides: TGTGCCAGCTCTGGGGGGACAGCCATATATTTT. The variable domain in full, with the rest retrieved from reference TRBV7-9 and TRBJ1-3, is DTGVSQNPRHKITKRGQNVTFRCDPISEHNRLYWYRQTLGQGPEFLTYFQNEAQLEKSRLLSDRFSAERPKGSFSTLEIQRTEQGDSAMYLCASSGGTAIYFGEGSWLTVV.

Notes on this clone: The germline gene is not matched at one end of the junction; a read error may be the cause. The rearrangement links TRBV6-5 to TRBJ2-7; TRBD2 matches at 10 bases. Looked up from germline, CDR1 is MNHEY and CDR2 is SVGAGI. This CDR3 spans 13 amino acids. This CDR3 is CASSFRTSGYSLF. CDR3 nucleotide sequence: TGTGCCAGCAGTTTCAGGACTAGCGGTTACTCCCTCTTC.

The genes are TRBV7-9 and TRBJ1-1; D might be TRBD1 (6 bases). The CDR3 is 13 residues long. Trimming took off 11 bases at V and 0 bases at J, with 13 bases between the two ends. Per germline, CDR1 SEHNR and CDR2 FQNEAQ (reference sequence). The CDR3 spells CAGCTGMNTEAFF. The CDR3 region has the DNA TGTGCCGGATGCACAGGGATGAACACTGAAGCTTTCTTT.

The rearrangement links TRBV27 to TRBJ2-7; 8 bases match TRBD2. This CDR3 region has 14 residues. Germline V gene lookup returns CDR1 MNHEY and CDR2 SMNVEV (reference sequence). Trimming removed 7 bases from V and 3 bases from J; junction bases left unmatched: 8. The chain's CDR3 is CASTLSGTSYEQYF. The CDR3 DNA reads TGTGCCAGCACATTATCCGGGACTAGCTACGAGCAGTACTTC.

The chain combines TRBV2 with TRBJ2-1; TRBD2 matches at 8 bases. V trimming: 6 bases; J trimming: 2 bases; junction bases outside the gene matches: 0. Germline CDR1 SNHLY, CDR2 FYNNEI. This CDR3 contains 13 residues. Here the CDR3 DNA reads TGTGCCAGCAGGCGGGAGGCCTACAATGAGCAGTTCTTC. Protein: CASRREAYNEQFF.

The V call is TRBV4-3, the J call TRBJ1-4; D is perhaps TRBD1 (5 bases). This CDR3 contains 15 residues. Trimming took off 1 base at V and 7 bases at J, with 13 bases between the two ends. The germline gives CDR1 LGHNA, CDR2 YSLEER. CDR3 residues: CASSQGVGRGEKLFF. The CDR3 DNA is TGCGCCAGCAGCCAAGGAGTGGGGCGAGGTGAAAAACTGTTTTTT.

This clone was picked up one time. The chain is built from TRBV18 and TRBJ2-5; TRBD2 agrees at 8 bases. V dropped 4 bases and J dropped 3; count of bases not matched to a gene: 7. This CDR3 has 15 residues. The germline V gene encodes CDR1 KGHSH and CDR2 LQKENI. Written as DNA, the CDR3 is TGTGCCAGCTCACGACGGACTAGCTGGGAAGAGACCCAGTACTTC. It specifies CASSRRTSWEETQYF.

This rearrangement joins TRBV21-1 to TRBJ2-2; TRBD2, the D gene given by the table, was not confirmed from the DNA. TRBV21-1 is flagged as a pseudogene. CDR3 length: 15 residues. CDR3 bases: TGTGCCAGCAGCAAATTACTCAACCCCACCGGGGAGCTGTTTTTT. Protein product: CASSKLLNPTGELFF.

The rearrangement uses TRBV6-5 and TRBJ2-7, with a possible D match to TRBD2 (6 bases). This CDR3 region has 13 residues. Trimming removed 7 bases from V and 2 bases from J, with 12 bases in between. Germline-derived CDR1 and CDR2 are MNHEY and SVGAGI. CDR3 sequence (DNA): TGTGCCAGCAAGACCGGGAGCGCCTACGAGCAGTACTTC. Encoded protein: CASKTGSAYEQYF.

The chain joins TRBV30 to TRBJ2-7; 14 bases are a match to TRBD2. With 7 bases clipped from V and 2 bases from J, the junction kept 10 bases outside the gene matches. This CDR3 has 16 residues. Germline lookup yields CDR1 GTSNPN and CDR2 SVGIG (reference sequence). CDR3 DNA sequence: TGTGCCTTGAGACCCAGACTAGCGGGAGGGGCCTACGAGCAGTACTTC. Translation gives CALRPRLAGGAYEQYF.

In DNA, the CDR3 is TGTGCCAGCAGCGCCTTTATTATCTCCGGGGAAGAGACCCAGTACTTC. Its protein product is CASSAFIISGEETQYF. The V call is TRBV9, the J call TRBJ2-5; TRBD2 might be the D (5 bases). Germline V gene lookup returns CDR1 SGDLS and CDR2 YYNGEE. Trimming took 3 bases from V and 3 from J, leaving 18 bases between them. The CDR3 covers 16 residues.

The CDR3 DNA is TGTGCCAGCTCACCGTCGACAGGGGCCTATGGCTACACCTTC. The encoded protein is CASSPSTGAYGYTF. The rearrangement links TRBV18 to TRBJ1-2; 8 bases are shared with TRBD1. The CDR3 totals 14 residues. The V segment lost 3 bases and the J segment 4 bases; nucleotides outside the gene matches: 4. Germline CDR1 reads KGHSH; CDR2 reads LQKENI.

The V gene is TRBV5-4, the J gene TRBJ1-5; no reliable D call. The CDR3 contains 13 residues. From germline, CDR1 is SGHNT and CDR2 YYREEE (reference sequence). V lost 4 bases to trimming and J lost 3 bases, with 8 bases between them. CDR3 nucleotide sequence: TGTGCCAGCAGCCAGAACACCAATCAGCCCCAGCATTTT. This encodes CASSQNTNQPQHF.

The gene calls are TRBV2 and TRBJ2-3; 7 nucleotides match TRBD1. After removal of 6 bases from V and 5 bases from J, the junction contained 11 bases not matched to a gene. The length of the CDR3 is 15 residues. Germline CDR1 SNHLY, CDR2 FYNNEI. CDR3: CASSVQGTSVDTQYF. The CDR3 DNA reads as TGTGCCAGCAGCGTACAGGGGACCTCGGTAGATACGCAGTATTTT.